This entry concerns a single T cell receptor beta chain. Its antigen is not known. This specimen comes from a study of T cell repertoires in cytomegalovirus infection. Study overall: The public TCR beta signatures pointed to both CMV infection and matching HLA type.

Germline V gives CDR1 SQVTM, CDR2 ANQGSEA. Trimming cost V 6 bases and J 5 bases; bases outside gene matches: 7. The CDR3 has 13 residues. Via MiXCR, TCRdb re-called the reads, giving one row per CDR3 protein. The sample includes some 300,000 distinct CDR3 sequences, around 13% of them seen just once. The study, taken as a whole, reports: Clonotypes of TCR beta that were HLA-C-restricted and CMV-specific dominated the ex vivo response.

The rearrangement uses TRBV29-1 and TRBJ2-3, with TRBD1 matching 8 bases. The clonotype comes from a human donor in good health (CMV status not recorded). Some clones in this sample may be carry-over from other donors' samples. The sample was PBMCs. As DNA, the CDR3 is TGCAGCGTCTTACAGGGGGAAGTAGATACGCAGTATTTT. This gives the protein CSVLQGEVDTQYF.